This T cell receptor (beta chain) was obtained from a study of blood T cell repertoires in COVID-19. Whole-study context: Sites across the United States, Italy and Spain contributed samples from acute and convalescent COVID-19.

Sequencing used immunoSEQ multiplex PCR; TCRdb keeps in-frame clones, though not all of them. The sample has some 410,000 clones; roughly 88% are singletons. V was cut by 5 bases and J by 0 bases, with 20 bases left in between. The CDR3 contains 18 residues. Germline V CDR1 and CDR2: LNHDA, SQIVND (reference sequence). Researchers sorted participants into cohorts using their self-reported clinical history. This chain links TRBV19 with TRBJ1-5; no clear D. Sequenced: PBMCs or T cells enriched from blood (not recorded which). The clonotype comes from a woman in her twenties or thirties with acute COVID-19. As DNA, the CDR3 is TGTGCCAGTAGTGTTGCGGCAGCCCGATACTATAGCAATCAGCCCCAGCATTTT. It specifies CASSVAAARYYSNQPQHF.